This T cell receptor beta chain was recovered during a study of blood T cell repertoires in COVID-19. The cohort comprised adults aged about 18 to 90 years residing in about two dozen US areas. The repertoire was sequenced with immunoSEQ multiplex PCR; TCRdb's copy has only in-frame clones and lacks some. Of approximately 190,000 clones in the sample, approximately 90% were seen once. This clone was counted a single time. The V end lost 3 bases, the J end lost 6 bases, and 17 bases lay between the germline ends. Germline CDR1 SEHNR, CDR2 FQNEAQ (reference sequence). The CDR3 consists of 15 residues. This TCR came from a woman in her thirties or forties in a cohort exposed to, infected with or recovered from COVID-19 (not recorded which). This rearrangement joins TRBV7-9 to TRBJ1-2; tentatively, D is TRBD1 (5 bases). The source material was PBMCs or T cells enriched from blood (not recorded which). Here the CDR3 reads CASSLAETVGNGYTF. The CDR3 DNA reads TGTGCCAGCAGCTTGGCGGAGACAGTTGGGAATGGCTACACCTTC.